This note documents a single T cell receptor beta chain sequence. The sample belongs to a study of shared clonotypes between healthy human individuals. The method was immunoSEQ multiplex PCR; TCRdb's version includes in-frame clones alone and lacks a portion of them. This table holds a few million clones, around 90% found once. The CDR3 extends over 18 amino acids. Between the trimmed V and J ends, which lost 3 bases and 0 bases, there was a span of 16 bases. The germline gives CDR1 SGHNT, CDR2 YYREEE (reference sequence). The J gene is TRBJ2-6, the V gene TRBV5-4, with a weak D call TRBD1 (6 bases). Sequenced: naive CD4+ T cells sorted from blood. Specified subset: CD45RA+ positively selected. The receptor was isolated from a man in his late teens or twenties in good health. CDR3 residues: CASSSDEGVGSGANVLTF. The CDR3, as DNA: TGTGCCAGCAGCTCGGACGAGGGGGTCGGCTCTGGGGCCAACGTCCTGACTTTC.